A selection of T cell receptor beta chains follows, all from one sample in a study of blood T cells in healthy people across ages. TCRdb re-analysed the 5' RACE reads in MiXCR, keeping a single row per CDR3 protein. Of over 750,000 distinct CDR3 sequences listed, approximately 25% are singletons. This same sample was also part of a study on T cells of mothers and their children.

Sequencing was performed on blood. These receptors all stem from a boy between 10 and 17 years old in good health. Each CDR3 is given with its conserved first and last residue. The D gene is left open where the match is weak. Clone size is given for some rows only: seen once, a few or many times, or a class if the clone is expanded.

TRBV7-9	TRBD1	NA	TRBJ1-6	CASSGDGQGLSSPLHF	TGTGCCAGCAGCGGGGACGGACAGGGCTTAAGCTCACCCCTCCACTTT
TRBV25-1	NA	NA	TRBJ2-7	CASRREDYFHEQYF	TGTGCCAGCAGGAGGGAGGACTATTTTCACGAGCAGTACTTC
TRBV7-2	TRBD2	many	TRBJ2-5	CASSLGRGLTSGRRETQYF	TGTGCCAGCAGCTTAGGCCGGGGGTTGACTAGCGGGAGACGAGAGACCCAGTACTTC
TRBV6-5	NA	NA	TRBJ2-7	CASRPARGPYEQYF	TGTGCCAGCAGACCCGCTCGGGGCCCCTACGAGCAGTACTTC
TRBV3-1	NA	few	TRBJ2-5	CASSQPVHWETQCF	TGTGCCAGCAGCCAACCAGTGCACTGGGAGACCCAGTGCTTC
TRBV12-3/TRBV12-4	NA	few	TRBJ1-3	CASSRRSGNTIYF	TGTGCCAGCAGTAGACGCTCTGGAAACACCATATATTTT
TRBV4-3	NA	NA	TRBJ2-3	CASSPSGVPAGAQYF	TGCGCCAGCAGCCCCTCAGGGGTCCCGGCGGGGGCGCAGTATTTT
TRBV12-3/TRBV12-4	NA	NA	TRBJ1-3	CASSEKNEGGNTIYF	TGTGCCAGCAGTGAGAAAAATGAGGGAGGAAACACCATATATTTT
TRBV27	NA	few	TRBJ2-7	CASSSLVSSYEQYF	TGTGCCAGCAGTTCTCTGGTGAGCTCCTACGAGCAGTACTTC
TRBV7-2	NA	few	TRBJ2-3	CASSLRSQGTDTQYF	TGTGCCAGCAGCTTAAGGTCCCAGGGCACAGATACGCAGTATTTT
TRBV20-1	TRBD2	NA	TRBJ2-1	CSADQAGTHSGDRNEQFF	TGCAGTGCGGACCAAGCCGGGACTCATAGCGGGGATCGGAATGAGCAGTTCTTC
TRBV20-1	NA	NA	TRBJ2-7	CSASPGASYEQYF	TGCAGTGCTAGCCCGGGGGCGTCCTACGAGCAGTACTTC
TRBV29-1	NA	NA	TRBJ1-4	CSVEEWGEKLFF	TGCAGCGTTGAGGAATGGGGGGAAAAACTGTTTTTT
TRBV28	NA	few	TRBJ2-5	CASGPIATLETQYF	TGTGCCAGCGGCCCTATAGCTACTTTGGAGACCCAGTACTTC
TRBV5-1	NA	NA	TRBJ2-2	CASQSTGTRNTGELFF	TGCGCCAGCCAATCAACCGGGACACGGAACACCGGGGAGCTGTTTTTT
TRBV28	NA	NA	TRBJ1-2	CASNVGGAYGYTF	TGTGCCAGCAACGTTGGGGGGGCCTATGGCTACACCTTC
TRBV5-1	NA	few	TRBJ2-7	CASSLSAAGTSYEQYF	TGCGCCAGCAGCTTGTCCGCGGCGGGTACCTCCTACGAGCAGTACTTC
TRBV29-1	TRBD1	few	TRBJ1-4	CSAEGQGPNEKLFF	TGCAGCGCCGAAGGACAGGGACCCAATGAAAAACTGTTTTTT
TRBV12-3/TRBV12-4	NA	NA	TRBJ1-6	CASSRELANSPLHF	TGTGCCAGCAGCAGGGAATTAGCGAATTCACCCCTCCACTTT
TRBV7-9	NA	NA	TRBJ2-7	CASSFYFDEQYF	TGTGCCAGCAGCTTCTACTTCGACGAGCAGTACTTC
TRBV3-1	NA	NA	TRBJ1-5	CASSQGLQNQPQHF	TGTGCCAGCAGCCAAGGTCTCCAGAATCAGCCCCAGCATTTT
TRBV28	TRBD1	NA	TRBJ1-3	CASSFFTGAEKNTIYF	TGTGCCAGCAGTTTCTTCACAGGGGCAGAGAAAAACACCATATATTTT
TRBV29-1	TRBD2	NA	TRBJ2-7	CSVSGRAVNEQYF	TGCAGCGTTAGCGGGAGGGCCGTTAACGAGCAGTACTTC
TRBV7-9	TRBD1	many	TRBJ1-4	CASSLTGTGEKLFF	TGTGCCAGCAGCTTGACCGGGACAGGCGAAAAACTGTTTTTT
TRBV6-5	NA	NA	TRBJ2-5	CASAQRETQYF	TGTGCCAGCGCCCAAAGGGAGACCCAGTACTTC
TRBV29-1	TRBD1	NA	TRBJ2-5	CSYAPQGVKETQYF	TGCAGCTACGCCCCCCAGGGGGTGAAAGAGACCCAGTACTTC
TRBV12-3/TRBV12-4	NA	few	TRBJ1-5	CASSFPRSPQHF	TGTGCCAGCAGTTTCCCGCGCTCGCCCCAGCATTTT
TRBV7-2	NA	few	TRBJ2-7	CASSLIGLEEQYF	TGTGCCAGCAGCTTAATTGGGTTAGAGGAGCAGTACTTC
TRBV29-1	TRBD1	NA	TRBJ2-7	CSVGTGYGGYEQYF	TGCAGCGTTGGGACAGGGTACGGCGGCTACGAACAGTACTTC
TRBV2	NA	few	TRBJ1-3	CPSSEIGITVSGNTIYF	TGTCCCAGCAGTGAAATCGGGATAACGGTCTCTGGAAACACCATATATTTT
TRBV3-1	TRBD2	NA	TRBJ2-5	CASSPQREQETQYF	TGTGCCAGCAGCCCACAGCGGGAACAAGAGACCCAGTACTTC
TRBV5-1	NA	NA	TRBJ2-5	CASSFRWQETQYF	TGCGCCAGCAGCTTTCGATGGCAAGAGACCCAGTACTTC
TRBV12-5	NA	NA	TRBJ2-1	CASGLVLGPDNEQFF	TGTGCTAGTGGTTTGGTACTAGGACCGGACAATGAGCAGTTCTTC
TRBV5-1	TRBD1	few	TRBJ2-5	CASTQGVPGGETQYF	TGCGCCAGCACGCAAGGTGTCCCAGGGGGAGAGACCCAGTACTTC
TRBV9	NA	NA	TRBJ1-4	CASSEGGATNEKLFF	TGTGCCAGCAGCGAGGGGGGAGCAACTAATGAAAAACTGTTTTTT
TRBV4-1	TRBD1	NA	TRBJ2-7	CASSQTGASYEQYF	TGCGCCAGCAGCCAAACAGGGGCCTCCTACGAGCAGTACTTC
TRBV4-3	NA	once	TRBJ1-4	CASSPMGSTNEKLFF	TGCGCCAGCAGCCCCATGGGGTCAACTAATGAAAAACTGTTTTTT
TRBV7-2	TRBD2	few	TRBJ2-5	CASSLLAGVAGETQYF	TGTGCCAGCAGCTTACTAGCGGGAGTGGCGGGGGAGACCCAGTACTTC
TRBV2	TRBD1	few	TRBJ2-7	CASSGGQGYYEQYF	TGTGCCAGCAGTGGAGGACAGGGTTATTACGAGCAGTACTTC
TRBV5-1	TRBD2	few	TRBJ2-7	CASSSWGGDVYEQYF	TGCGCCAGCAGCTCCTGGGGAGGGGATGTTTACGAGCAGTACTTC
TRBV5-1	NA	few	TRBJ2-6	CASSLAILGETGANVLTF	TGCGCCAGCAGCTTGGCCATCTTGGGGGAAACTGGGGCCAACGTCCTGACTTTC
TRBV25-1	TRBD1	few	TRBJ2-7	CASSDSAGGEQYF	TGTGCCAGCAGTGATTCCGCAGGGGGCGAGCAGTACTTC
TRBV7-3	TRBD1	NA	TRBJ2-5	CASSSTGGWQETQYF	TGTGCCAGCAGCTCGACAGGGGGGTGGCAAGAGACCCAGTACTTC
TRBV5-8	NA	few	TRBJ2-2	CASSLGGYSGELFF	TGTGCCAGCAGCTTGGGGGGTTACTCCGGGGAGCTGTTTTTT
TRBV29-1	TRBD2	NA	TRBJ2-3	CSVPRGGATDTQYF	TGCAGCGTTCCGAGGGGAGGGGCCACAGATACGCAGTATTTT
TRBV6-5	NA	few	TRBJ2-5	CASSHLSGIGGGETQYF	TGTGCCAGCAGTCACCTATCCGGGATTGGGGGAGGAGAGACCCAGTACTTC
TRBV20-1	NA	many	TRBJ2-5	CSARRGYQETQYF	TGCAGTGCTAGAAGAGGGTACCAAGAGACCCAGTACTTC
TRBV29-1	NA	NA	TRBJ2-1	CSVEQGTNNEQFF	TGCAGCGTTGAGCAGGGAACCAACAATGAGCAGTTCTTC
TRBV20-1	TRBD2	NA	TRBJ2-5	CSAPPYGGGAGETQYF	TGCAGTGCCCCCCCCTACGGCGGGGGGGCCGGAGAGACCCAGTACTTC
TRBV12-3/TRBV12-4	TRBD1	NA	TRBJ1-5	CASNPTGYSNQPQHF	TGTGCCAGCAACCCGACAGGGTACAGCAATCAGCCCCAGCATTTT
TRBV4-1	NA	few	TRBJ1-1	CASSQGLEAFF	TGCGCCAGCAGCCAAGGATTAGAAGCTTTCTTT